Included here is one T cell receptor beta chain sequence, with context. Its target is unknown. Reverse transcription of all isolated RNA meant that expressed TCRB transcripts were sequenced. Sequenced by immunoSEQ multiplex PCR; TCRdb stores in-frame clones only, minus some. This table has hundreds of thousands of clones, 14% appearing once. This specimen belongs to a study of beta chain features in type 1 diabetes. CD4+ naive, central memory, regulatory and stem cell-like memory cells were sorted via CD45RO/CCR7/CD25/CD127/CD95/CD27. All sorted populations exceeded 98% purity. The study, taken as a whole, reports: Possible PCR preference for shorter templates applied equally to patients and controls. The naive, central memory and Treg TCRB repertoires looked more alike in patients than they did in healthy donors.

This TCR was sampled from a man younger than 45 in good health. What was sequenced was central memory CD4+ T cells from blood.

The CDR3 reads CASSQNPGPQRGETQYF. CDR3 coding DNA: TGCGCCAGCAGCCAAAACCCGGGACCTCAAAGGGGGGAGACCCAGTACTTC. The V call is TRBV4-3, the J call TRBJ2-5; D may be TRBD1 (6 bases). Trimming took 2 bases from V and 5 from J, leaving 21 bases between them. The CDR3 contains 17 residues. Germline CDR1 and CDR2: LGHNA and YSLEER.